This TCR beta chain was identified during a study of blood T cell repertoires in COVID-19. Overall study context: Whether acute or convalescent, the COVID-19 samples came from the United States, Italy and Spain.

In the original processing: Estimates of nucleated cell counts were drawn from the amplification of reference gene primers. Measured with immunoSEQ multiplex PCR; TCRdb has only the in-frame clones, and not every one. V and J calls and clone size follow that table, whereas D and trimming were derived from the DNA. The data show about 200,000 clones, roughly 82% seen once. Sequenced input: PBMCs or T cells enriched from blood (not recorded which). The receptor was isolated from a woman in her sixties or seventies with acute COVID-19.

Written as DNA, the CDR3 is TGTGCCAGCAGCTTAGCGAGGGGGACCAATCAAGAGACCCAGTACTTC. Translating it yields CASSLARGTNQETQYF. The chain carries TRBV7-9 and TRBJ2-5; perhaps TRBD1 as D (6 bases). Germline-derived CDR1 and CDR2 are SEHNR and FQNEAQ (reference sequence). Trimming removed 0 bases from V and 2 bases from J, with 13 bases in between. The length of the CDR3 is 16 residues.